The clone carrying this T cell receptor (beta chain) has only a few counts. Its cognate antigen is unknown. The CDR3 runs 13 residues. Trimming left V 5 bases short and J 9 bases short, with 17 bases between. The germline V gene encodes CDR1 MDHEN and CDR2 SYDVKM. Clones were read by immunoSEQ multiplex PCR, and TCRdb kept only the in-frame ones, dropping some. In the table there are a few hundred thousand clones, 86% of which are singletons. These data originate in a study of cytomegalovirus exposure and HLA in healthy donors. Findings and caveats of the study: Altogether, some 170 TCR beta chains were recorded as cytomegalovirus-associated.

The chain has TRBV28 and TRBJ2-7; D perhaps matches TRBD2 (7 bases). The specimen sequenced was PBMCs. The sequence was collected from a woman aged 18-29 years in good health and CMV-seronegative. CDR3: CASSSPSGEGQYF. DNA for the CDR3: TGTGCCAGCAGTAGCCCGTCAGGGGAGGGGCAGTACTTC.